This T cell receptor beta chain is from a study of blood T cells in healthy people across ages. Germline CDR1 is SNHLY and CDR2 is FYNNEI. With 7 bases removed from V and 11 bases from J, the gap between germline ends came to 14 bases. This CDR3 spans 11 amino acids. This clonotype was seen more than once but under ten times. A second PCR, run for about 7 to 11 cycles, used a sample-barcoded 5' primer plus a J-beta primer mix. One entry per CDR3 protein, called by TCRdb with MiXCR from the 5' RACE reads. The sample includes more than 600,000 distinct CDR3 sequences, roughly 25% seen only once; the top ten take roughly 9%. The same data also went into a second study, on T cells of mothers and their children.

The source of this sequence is a boy younger than 18 in good health. Sequencing input: blood. V is TRBV2 and J is TRBJ2-5; D gene uncertain. This chain's CDR3 is CASMMFEEQYF. CDR3 DNA sequence: TGTGCCAGCATGATGTTTGAAGAGCAGTACTTC.